This TCR beta chain is drawn from a study of blood T cell repertoires in COVID-19. The repertoire was sequenced with immunoSEQ multiplex PCR; TCRdb's copy has only in-frame clones and lacks some. This sample has about 170,000 clones, with 83% found just once. In germline, CDR1 is SGHNT, CDR2 YYREEE (reference sequence). The CDR3 consists of 16 residues. The ends were cut back, 4 bases at V and 7 bases at J, with 18 bases in the middle. In this sample, this clone turned up a few times. The sequencing input was peripheral blood. This clonotype was obtained from a woman of 80 years or more with acute or convalescent COVID-19. This chain connects TRBV5-4 to TRBJ1-6; possible D gene TRBD1, 6 bases. CDR3: CASSTRGGGLNSPLHF. CDR3 sequence (DNA): TGTGCCAGCAGCACACGAGGGGGGGGACTAAATTCACCCCTCCACTTT.